This TCR beta chain stems from a study of cytomegalovirus exposure and HLA in healthy donors. Study-level findings and limits: The authors later found TCR association rates varying by HLA locus, with DRB1 most and HLA-C fewest.

For this clone: Its antigen is unidentified.

This CDR3 contains 15 residues. The germline gives CDR1 SGHRS, CDR2 YFSETQ. V shed 4 bases, J shed 5 bases, and the junction held 8 bases outside the gene matches. Amplification used 60 Vbeta primers and 13 Jbeta primers. Here immunoSEQ multiplex PCR was the method, and the copy in TCRdb shows in-frame clones only, minus some. The sample gives approximately 90,000 clones, around 77% of which show up once; roughly 3.6% is in the top ten. The clonotype was recovered from a man aged 30 to 39 in good health and CMV-seronegative. The genes are TRBV5-1 and TRBJ2-1; 8 positions agree with TRBD1. Sequenced: PBMCs. This CDR3 is CASSPGQGIHNEQFF. The CDR3 DNA reads TGCGCCAGCAGCCCTGGACAGGGTATTCACAATGAGCAGTTCTTC.